This T cell receptor beta chain originates from a study of cytomegalovirus exposure and HLA in healthy donors. The PCR was carried out with 60 Vbeta primers and 13 Jbeta primers. The table came from immunoSEQ multiplex PCR; TCRdb's copy has only in-frame clones and leaves some out. The sample consists of approximately 190,000 clones, approximately 90% of them appearing once. This CDR3 contains 14 residues. Germline trimming cut 6 bases from V and 7 bases from J; bases unmatched to any gene: 9. CDR1 is SQVTM and CDR2 is ANQGSEA in the germline V gene. The chain carries TRBV29-1 and TRBJ1-6, with 7 positions matching TRBD1. The sample was PBMCs. This receptor was identified in a boy between 2 and 10 years old in good health and CMV-seronegative. CDR3 bases: TGCAGCGTAAAGACAGGGTACGGCAATTCACCCCTCCACTTT. Translating gives CSVKTGYGNSPLHF.